This T cell receptor (beta chain) derives from a study of monozygotic twins with inflammatory bowel disease. Study-level findings and limits: Repertoire similarity did not differ between concordant and discordant twins, possibly owing to limited power. Varied immunosuppressive treatments among patients may have increased repertoire variability.

The CDR3 runs 15 residues. Comments on this clonotype: Antigen specificity is unknown.

Template-switch reactions added UMIs with a 6-nucleotide sample barcode. TCRdb reprocessed the 5' RACE reads and reports one entry per CDR3 protein, with no DNA. The ten top clones account for approximately 2.3%, within a sample of a few hundred thousand distinct CDR3 sequences. This receptor was taken from a human donor with ulcerative colitis or Crohn's disease, or a healthy co-twin of an affected twin (not recorded which). Input material: blood. The chain combines TRBV12-3 or TRBV12-4 with TRBJ2-1; TCRdb returns TRBD2, unconfirmable since there is no DNA. The CDR3 is CASAMVGTGIDEQFF.